These T cell receptor beta chains were read from a single sample in a study of blood T cell repertoires in COVID-19. Assay: immunoSEQ multiplex PCR; the TCRdb copy retains only in-frame clones and omits some. The table records 200,000 to 250,000 clones, about nine tenths of them present only once. Input material: peripheral blood. These TCRs come from a man aged 25 to 40 who had recovered from COVID-19. CDR3s include the opening cysteine and the closing phenylalanine or tryptophan. The order of the fields is J gene, V gene, D gene, CDR3 protein. The D gene is left open where the match is weak.

TRBJ2-7 | TRBV12-5 | - | CASGFSVRAEQYF
TRBJ2-7 | TRBV5-1 | - | CASSLQAYEQYF
TRBJ2-1 | TRBV19 | TRBD2 | CASRITSGGDNEQFF
TRBJ2-1 | TRBV7-2 | - | CASSLGGRTYNEQFF
TRBJ2-7 | TRBV3-1/TRBV3-2 | TRBD1 | CASGPQGAVQYF
TRBJ2-7 | TRBV10-3 | TRBD1 | CAIRGQGAAYYEQYF
TRBJ2-1 | TRBV30 | - | CAWITGFAYNEQFF
TRBJ1-2 | TRBV5-4 | - | CASSVTRYGYTF
TRBJ2-3 | TRBV29-1 | TRBD1 | CSGGQGYSDTQYF
TRBJ1-5 | TRBV11-2 | - | CASSYGFHQPQHF
TRBJ2-2 | TRBV5-1 | - | CASIPGLSGELFF
TRBJ1-4 | TRBV5-1 | TRBD1 | CASSLGQGSTGEKLFF
TRBJ2-7 | TRBV6-5 | TRBD1 | CASSSGTGPPEQYF
TRBJ1-4 | TRBV4-2 | - | CASSQDGRRGEKLFF
TRBJ1-5 | TRBV5-1 | TRBD1 | CASSQGPTGANQPQHF
TRBJ1-5 | TRBV6-5 | TRBD1 | CASGRTGGDQPQHF
TRBJ1-1 | TRBV5-4 | - | CASSFGLNTEAFF
TRBJ1-1 | TRBV6-1 | - | CASSDRNTEAFF
TRBJ2-2 | TRBV2 | - | CASLVLLPNTGELFF
TRBJ2-7 | TRBV25-1 | TRBD1 | CASSRTGLLYEQYF